This record concerns one TCR beta chain sequence. Its cognate antigen is unknown. This sample stems from a study of T cell repertoires in cytomegalovirus infection. The study's findings and limits: The study found HLA-C-restricted CMV-specific TCR beta clonotypes dominating the ex vivo response.

Each CDR3 protein gets one entry after TCRdb re-called the reads with MiXCR. Of about 110,000 distinct CDR3 sequences listed, 30% were seen once; the top ten hold around two fifths. CDR1 is SGHVS, CDR2 FNYEAQ, per germline. There are 15 residues in the CDR3. Trimming took 5 bases from V and 8 from J; bases not matched to a gene: 8. Specimen: CD8+ T cells from cultured PBMCs, collected from culture after CMV antigen stimulation. The TCR sequence derives from a human donor in good health (CMV status not recorded). Some clones in this sample may be carry-over from other donors' samples. The genes are TRBV7-6 and TRBJ1-6; the match to TRBD1 covers 8 bases. The CDR3 is CASSTGTGAYSPLHF. Written as DNA, the CDR3 is TGTGCCAGCAGCACCGGGACAGGTGCATATTCACCCCTCCACTTT.